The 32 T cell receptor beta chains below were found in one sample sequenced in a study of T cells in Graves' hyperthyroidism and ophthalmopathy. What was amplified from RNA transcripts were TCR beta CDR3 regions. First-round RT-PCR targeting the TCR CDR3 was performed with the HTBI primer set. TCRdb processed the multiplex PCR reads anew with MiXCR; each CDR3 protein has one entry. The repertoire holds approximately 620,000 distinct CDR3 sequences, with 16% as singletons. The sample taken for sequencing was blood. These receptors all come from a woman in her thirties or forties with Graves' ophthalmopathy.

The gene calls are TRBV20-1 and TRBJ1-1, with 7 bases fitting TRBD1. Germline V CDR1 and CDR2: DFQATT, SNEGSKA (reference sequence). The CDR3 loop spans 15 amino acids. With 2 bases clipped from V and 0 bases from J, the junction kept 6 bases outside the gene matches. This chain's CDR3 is CSARKQGIVNTEAFF. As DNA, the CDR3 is TGCAGTGCTAGAAAACAGGGGATCGTGAACACTGAAGCTTTCTTT.

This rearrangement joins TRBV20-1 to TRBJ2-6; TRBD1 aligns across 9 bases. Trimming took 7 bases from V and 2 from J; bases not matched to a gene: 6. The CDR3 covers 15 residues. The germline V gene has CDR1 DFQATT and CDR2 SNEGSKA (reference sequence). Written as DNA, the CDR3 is TGCAGTGTAGGACAGGGGATTACTGGGGCCAACGTCCTGACTTTC. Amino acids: CSVGQGITGANVLTF.

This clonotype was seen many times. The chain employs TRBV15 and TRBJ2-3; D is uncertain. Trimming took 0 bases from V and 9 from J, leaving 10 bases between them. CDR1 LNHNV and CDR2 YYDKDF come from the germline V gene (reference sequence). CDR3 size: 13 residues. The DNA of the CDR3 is TGTGCCACCAGCAGAGATACCCAGGAAACGCAGTATTTT. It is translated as CATSRDTQETQYF.

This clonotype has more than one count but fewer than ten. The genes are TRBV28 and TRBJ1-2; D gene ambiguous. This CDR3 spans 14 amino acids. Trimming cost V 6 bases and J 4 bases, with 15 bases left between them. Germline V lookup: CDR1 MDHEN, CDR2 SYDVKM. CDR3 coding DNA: TGTGCCAGCAGCTCCGCTGCGAGTCCCTATGGCTACACCTTC. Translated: CASSSAASPYGYTF.

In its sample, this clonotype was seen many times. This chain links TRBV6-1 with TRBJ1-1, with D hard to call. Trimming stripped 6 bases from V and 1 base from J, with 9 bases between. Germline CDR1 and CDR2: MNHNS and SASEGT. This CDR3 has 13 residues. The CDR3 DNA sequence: TGTGCCAGCAGCATAGGACGGAACACTGAAGCTTTCTTT. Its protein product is CASSIGRNTEAFF.

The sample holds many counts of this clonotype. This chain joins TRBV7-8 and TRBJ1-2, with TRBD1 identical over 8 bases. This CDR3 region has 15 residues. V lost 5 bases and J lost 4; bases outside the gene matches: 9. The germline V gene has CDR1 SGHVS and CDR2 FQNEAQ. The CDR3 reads CASSPTSGGPYGYTF. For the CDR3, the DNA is TGTGCCAGCAGCCCCACGTCAGGGGGCCCCTATGGCTACACCTTC.

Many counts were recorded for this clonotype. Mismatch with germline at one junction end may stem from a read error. The DNA for the CDR3 is TGTGCCAGCAGCCAAGAAGGCCTAGCGGGAGCAAGCAATGGGCAGTTCTTC. Translating gives CASSQEGLAGASNGQFF. J is TRBJ2-1 and V is TRBV14; TRBD2 matches 10 bases. The CDR3 totals 17 residues. Germline V CDR1 and CDR2: SGHDN, FVKESK.

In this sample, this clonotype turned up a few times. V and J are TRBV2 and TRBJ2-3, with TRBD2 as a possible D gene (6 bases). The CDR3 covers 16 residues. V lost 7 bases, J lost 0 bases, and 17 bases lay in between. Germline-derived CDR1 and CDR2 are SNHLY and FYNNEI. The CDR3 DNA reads TGTGCCAGCACAGAACTGGACGGGGGAAGCACAGATACGCAGTATTTT. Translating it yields CASTELDGGSTDTQYF.

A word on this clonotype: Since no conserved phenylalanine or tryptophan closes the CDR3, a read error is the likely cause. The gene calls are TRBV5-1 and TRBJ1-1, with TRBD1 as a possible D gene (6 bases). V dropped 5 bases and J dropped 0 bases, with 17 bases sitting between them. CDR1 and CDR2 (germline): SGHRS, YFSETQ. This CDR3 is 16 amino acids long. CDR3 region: CASRQGRTALNTEAFL. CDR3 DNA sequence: TGCGCCAGCAGACAGGGCCGGACAGCCTTGAACACTGAAGCTTTCCTT.

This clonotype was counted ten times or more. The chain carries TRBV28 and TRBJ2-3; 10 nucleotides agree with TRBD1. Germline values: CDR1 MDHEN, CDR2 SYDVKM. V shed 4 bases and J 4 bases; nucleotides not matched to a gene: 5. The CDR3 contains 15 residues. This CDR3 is CASSSPGQGPDTQYF. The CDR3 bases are TGTGCCAGCAGTTCTCCGGGACAGGGGCCAGATACGCAGTATTTT.

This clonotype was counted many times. The CDR3 loop reads CASTSARLAGEADEQFF. The CDR3 DNA sequence: TGTGCCAGCACCAGTGCCAGGCTAGCGGGAGAGGCCGATGAGCAGTTCTTC. The chain combines TRBV7-2 with TRBJ2-1, with TRBD2 identical over 10 bases. Looked up from germline, CDR1 is SGHTA and CDR2 is FQGNSA. The CDR3 covers 17 residues. After removal of 7 bases from V and 8 bases from J, the junction contained 17 bases not matched to a gene.

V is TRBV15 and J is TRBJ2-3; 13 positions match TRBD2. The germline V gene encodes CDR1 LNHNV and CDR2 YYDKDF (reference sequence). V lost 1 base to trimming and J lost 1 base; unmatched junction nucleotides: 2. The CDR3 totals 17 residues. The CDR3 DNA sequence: TGTGCCACCAGCAGAGGGACTAGCGGGGGTCGCACAGATACGCAGTATTTT. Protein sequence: CATSRGTSGGRTDTQYF.

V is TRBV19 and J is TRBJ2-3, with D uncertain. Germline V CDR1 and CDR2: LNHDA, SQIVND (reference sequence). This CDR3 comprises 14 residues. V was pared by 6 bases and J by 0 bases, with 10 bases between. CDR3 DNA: TGTGCCAGTAGAAATGACCGAAGCACAGATACGCAGTATTTT. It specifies CASRNDRSTDTQYF. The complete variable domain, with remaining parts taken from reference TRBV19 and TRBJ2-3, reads DGGITQSPKYLFRKEGQNVTLSCEQNLNHDAMYWYRQDPGQGLRLIYYSQIVNDFQKGDIAEGYSVSREKKESFPLTVTSAQKNPTAFYLCASRNDRSTDTQYFGPGTRLTVL.

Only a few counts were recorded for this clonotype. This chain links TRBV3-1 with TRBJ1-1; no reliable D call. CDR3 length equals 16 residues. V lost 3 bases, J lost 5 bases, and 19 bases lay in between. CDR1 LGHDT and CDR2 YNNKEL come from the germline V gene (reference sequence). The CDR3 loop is CASSHGRARRGTEAFF. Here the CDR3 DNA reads TGTGCCAGCAGCCACGGAAGGGCGCGTAGAGGGACTGAAGCTTTCTTT.

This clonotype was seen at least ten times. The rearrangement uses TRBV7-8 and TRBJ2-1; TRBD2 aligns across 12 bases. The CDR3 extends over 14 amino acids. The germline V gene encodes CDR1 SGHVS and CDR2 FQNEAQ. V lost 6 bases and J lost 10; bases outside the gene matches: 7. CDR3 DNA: TGTGCCAGCAGTCCGTCGGGACTAGCGGGCGAGCAGTTCTTC. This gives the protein CASSPSGLAGEQFF.

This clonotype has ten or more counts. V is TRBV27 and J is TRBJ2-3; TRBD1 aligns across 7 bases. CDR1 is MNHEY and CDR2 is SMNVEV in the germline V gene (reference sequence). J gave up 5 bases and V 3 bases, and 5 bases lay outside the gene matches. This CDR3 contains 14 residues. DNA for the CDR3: TGTGCCAGCAGTTTGATAGACAGGGTAGATACGCAGTATTTT. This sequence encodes CASSLIDRVDTQYF.

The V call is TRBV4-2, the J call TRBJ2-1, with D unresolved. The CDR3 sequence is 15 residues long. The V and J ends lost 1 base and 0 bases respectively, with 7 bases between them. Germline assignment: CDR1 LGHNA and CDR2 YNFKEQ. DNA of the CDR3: TGTGCCAGCAGCCAAGCGGAAGCCTCCTACAATGAGCAGTTCTTC. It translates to CASSQAEASYNEQFF.

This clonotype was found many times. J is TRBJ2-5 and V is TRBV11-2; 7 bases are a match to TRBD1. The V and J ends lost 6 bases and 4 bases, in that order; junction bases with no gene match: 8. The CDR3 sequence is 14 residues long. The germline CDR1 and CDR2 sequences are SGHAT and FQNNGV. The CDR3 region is CASSLTGPPETQYF. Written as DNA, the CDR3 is TGTGCCAGCAGTCTGACAGGGCCCCCAGAGACCCAGTACTTC.

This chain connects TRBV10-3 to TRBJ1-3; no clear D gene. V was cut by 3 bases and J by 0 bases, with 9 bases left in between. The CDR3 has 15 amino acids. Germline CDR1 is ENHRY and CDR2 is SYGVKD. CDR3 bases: TGTGCCATCAGTGACATTCCAACCTCTGGAAACACCATATATTTT. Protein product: CAISDIPTSGNTIYF.

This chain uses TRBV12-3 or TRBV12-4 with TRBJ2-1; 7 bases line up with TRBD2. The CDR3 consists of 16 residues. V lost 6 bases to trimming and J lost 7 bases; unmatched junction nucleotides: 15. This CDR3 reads CASSVAWTSNSNEQFF. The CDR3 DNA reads TGTGCCAGCAGCGTGGCTTGGACTAGTAATAGTAATGAGCAGTTCTTC.

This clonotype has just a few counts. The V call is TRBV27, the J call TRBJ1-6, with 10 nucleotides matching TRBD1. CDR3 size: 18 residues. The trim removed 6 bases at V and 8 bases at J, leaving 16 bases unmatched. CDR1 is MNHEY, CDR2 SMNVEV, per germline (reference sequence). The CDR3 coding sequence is TGTGCCAGCAGGAGCCCCTCAACCGGGACAGGGGTTGATTCACCCCTCCACTTT. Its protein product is CASRSPSTGTGVDSPLHF.

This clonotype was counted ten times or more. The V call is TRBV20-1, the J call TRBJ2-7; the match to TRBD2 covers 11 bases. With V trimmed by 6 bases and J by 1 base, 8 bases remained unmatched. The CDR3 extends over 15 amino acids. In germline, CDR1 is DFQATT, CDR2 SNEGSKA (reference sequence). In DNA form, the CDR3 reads TGCAGTGCGAGCGGACTAGCGGGCGGTTCCTACGAGCAGTACTTC. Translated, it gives CSASGLAGGSYEQYF.

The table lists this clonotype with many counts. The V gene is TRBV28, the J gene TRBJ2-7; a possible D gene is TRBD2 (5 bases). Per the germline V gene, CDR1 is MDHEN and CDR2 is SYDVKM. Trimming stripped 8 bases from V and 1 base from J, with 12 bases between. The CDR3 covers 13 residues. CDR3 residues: CASWGVGSYEQYF. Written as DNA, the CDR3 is TGTGCCAGCTGGGGAGTCGGGTCCTACGAGCAGTACTTC.

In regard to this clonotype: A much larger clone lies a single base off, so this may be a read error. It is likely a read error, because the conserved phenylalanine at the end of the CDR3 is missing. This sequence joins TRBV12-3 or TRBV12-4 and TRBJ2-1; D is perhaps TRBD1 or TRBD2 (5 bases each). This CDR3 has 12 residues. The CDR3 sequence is CAGRKSNNEQFS. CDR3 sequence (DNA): TGTGCGGGACGGAAATCGAACAATGAGCAGTTCTCC.

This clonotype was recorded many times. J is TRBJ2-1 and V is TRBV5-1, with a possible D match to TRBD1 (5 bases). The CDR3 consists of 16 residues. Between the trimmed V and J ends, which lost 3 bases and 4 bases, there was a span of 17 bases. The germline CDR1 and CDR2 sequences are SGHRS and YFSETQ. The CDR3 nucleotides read TGCGCCAGCAGCTCGGGCGTGGGTCGGACATACAATGAGCAGTTCTTC. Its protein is CASSSGVGRTYNEQFF.

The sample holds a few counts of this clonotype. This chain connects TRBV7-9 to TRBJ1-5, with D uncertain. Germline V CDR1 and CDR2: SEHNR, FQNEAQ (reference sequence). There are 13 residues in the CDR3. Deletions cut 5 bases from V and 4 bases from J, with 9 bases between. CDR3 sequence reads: CASSPGFNQPQHF. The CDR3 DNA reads TGTGCCAGCAGCCCAGGCTTTAATCAGCCCCAGCATTTT.

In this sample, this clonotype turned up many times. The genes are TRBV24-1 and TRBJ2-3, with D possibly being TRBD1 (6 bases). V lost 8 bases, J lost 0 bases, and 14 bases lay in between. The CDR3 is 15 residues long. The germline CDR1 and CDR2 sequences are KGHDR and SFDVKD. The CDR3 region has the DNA TGTGCCACCAAGGACAGCGGACGTAGCACAGATACGCAGTATTTT. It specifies CATKDSGRSTDTQYF.

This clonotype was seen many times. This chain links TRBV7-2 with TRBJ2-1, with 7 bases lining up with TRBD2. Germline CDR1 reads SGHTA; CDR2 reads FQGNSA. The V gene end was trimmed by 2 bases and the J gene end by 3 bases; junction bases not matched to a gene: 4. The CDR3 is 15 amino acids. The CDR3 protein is CASSLLRGDYNEQFF. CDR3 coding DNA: TGTGCCAGCAGCTTACTTCGGGGGGACTACAATGAGCAGTTCTTC. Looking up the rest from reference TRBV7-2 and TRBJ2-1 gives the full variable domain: GAGVSQSPSNKVTEKGKDVELRCDPISGHTALYWYRQSLGQGLEFLIYFQGNSAPDKSGLPSDRFSAERTGGSVSTLTIQRTQQEDSAVYLCASSLLRGDYNEQFFGPGTRLTVL.

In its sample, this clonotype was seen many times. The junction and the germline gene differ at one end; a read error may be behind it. CDR3 sequence reads: CASSLGRDYGYTF. The DNA of the CDR3 is TGTGCCAGCAGTTTAGGGCGGGACTATGGCTACACCTTC. The J gene is TRBJ1-2, the V gene TRBV7-2; D gene uncertain. CDR1 is SGHTA and CDR2 is FQGNSA in the germline V gene. The CDR3 contains 13 residues.

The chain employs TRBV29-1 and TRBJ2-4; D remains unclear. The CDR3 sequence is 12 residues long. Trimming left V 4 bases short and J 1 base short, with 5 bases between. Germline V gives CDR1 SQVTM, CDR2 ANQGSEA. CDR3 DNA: TGCAGCGTTGGGGCGGCCAAAAACATTCAGTACTTC. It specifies CSVGAAKNIQYF.

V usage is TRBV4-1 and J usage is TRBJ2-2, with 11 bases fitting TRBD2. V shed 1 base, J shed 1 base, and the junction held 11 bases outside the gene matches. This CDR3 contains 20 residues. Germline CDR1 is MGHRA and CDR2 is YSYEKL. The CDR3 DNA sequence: TGCGCCAGCAGCCAAGTAGGGGAGGTAGCGGGAGGGGTGAACACCGGGGAGCTGTTTTTT. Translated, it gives CASSQVGEVAGGVNTGELFF.

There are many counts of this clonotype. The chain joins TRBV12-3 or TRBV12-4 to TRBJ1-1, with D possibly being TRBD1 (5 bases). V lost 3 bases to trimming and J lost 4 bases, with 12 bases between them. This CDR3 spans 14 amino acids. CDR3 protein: CASSFLDGGTEAFF. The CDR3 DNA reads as TGTGCCAGCAGTTTCCTCGACGGGGGCACTGAAGCTTTCTTT.